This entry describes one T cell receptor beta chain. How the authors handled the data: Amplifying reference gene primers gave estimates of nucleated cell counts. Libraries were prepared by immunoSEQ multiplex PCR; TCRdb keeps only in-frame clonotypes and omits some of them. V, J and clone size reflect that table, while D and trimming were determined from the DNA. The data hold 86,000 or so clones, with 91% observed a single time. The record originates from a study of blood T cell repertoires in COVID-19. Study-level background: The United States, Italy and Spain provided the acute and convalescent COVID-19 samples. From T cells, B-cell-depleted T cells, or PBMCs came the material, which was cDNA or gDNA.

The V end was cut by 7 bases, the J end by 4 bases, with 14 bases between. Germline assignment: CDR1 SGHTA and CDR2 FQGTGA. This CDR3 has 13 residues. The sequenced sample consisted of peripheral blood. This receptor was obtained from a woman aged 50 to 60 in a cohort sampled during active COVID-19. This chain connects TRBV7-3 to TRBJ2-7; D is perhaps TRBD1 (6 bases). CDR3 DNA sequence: TGTGCCAGCAACCCGACAGGTCGATACGAGCAGTACTTC. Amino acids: CASNPTGRYEQYF.